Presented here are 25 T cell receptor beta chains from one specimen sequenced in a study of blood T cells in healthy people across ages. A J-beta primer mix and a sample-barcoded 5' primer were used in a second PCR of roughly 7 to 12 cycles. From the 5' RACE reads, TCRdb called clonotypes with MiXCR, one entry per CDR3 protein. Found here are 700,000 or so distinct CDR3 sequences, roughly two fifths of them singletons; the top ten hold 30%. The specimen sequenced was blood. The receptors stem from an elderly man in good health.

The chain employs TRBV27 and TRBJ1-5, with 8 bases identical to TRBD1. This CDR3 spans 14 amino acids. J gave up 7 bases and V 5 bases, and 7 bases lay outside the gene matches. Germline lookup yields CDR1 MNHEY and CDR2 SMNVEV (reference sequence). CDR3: CASSLQGAGQPQHF. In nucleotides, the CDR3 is TGTGCCAGCAGTCTCCAGGGGGCAGGGCAGCCCCAGCATTTT.

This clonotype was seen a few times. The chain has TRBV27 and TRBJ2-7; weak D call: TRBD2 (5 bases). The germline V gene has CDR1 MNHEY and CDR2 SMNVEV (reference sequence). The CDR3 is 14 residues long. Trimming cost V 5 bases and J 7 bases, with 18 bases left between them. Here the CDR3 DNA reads TGTGCCAGCAGTATTCGTGGGAGAGACAATGAGCAGTACTTC. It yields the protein CASSIRGRDNEQYF.

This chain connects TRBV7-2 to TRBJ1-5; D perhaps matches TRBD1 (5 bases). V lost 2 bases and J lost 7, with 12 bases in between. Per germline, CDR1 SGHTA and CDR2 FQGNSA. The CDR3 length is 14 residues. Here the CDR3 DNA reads TGTGCCAGCAGCTTAAGCAGGGTAGGCCAGCCCCAGCATTTT. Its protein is CASSLSRVGQPQHF.

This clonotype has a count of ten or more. In DNA form, the CDR3 reads TGTGCCAGCAGTTTATCGACAGGGGGGATTGATATTCAGTACTTC. Protein product: CASSLSTGGIDIQYF. V usage is TRBV27 and J usage is TRBJ2-4; TRBD1 agrees at 9 bases. The CDR3 consists of 15 residues. The germline gives CDR1 MNHEY, CDR2 SMNVEV (reference sequence). J lost 10 bases, V lost 0 bases, and 7 bases had no gene match.

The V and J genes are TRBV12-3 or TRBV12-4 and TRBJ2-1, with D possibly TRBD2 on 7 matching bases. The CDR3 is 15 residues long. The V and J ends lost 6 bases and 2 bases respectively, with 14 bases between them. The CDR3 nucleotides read TGTGCCAGCAGCAATCGCGGGGGCGCCTACAATGAGCAGTTCTTC. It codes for CASSNRGGAYNEQFF.

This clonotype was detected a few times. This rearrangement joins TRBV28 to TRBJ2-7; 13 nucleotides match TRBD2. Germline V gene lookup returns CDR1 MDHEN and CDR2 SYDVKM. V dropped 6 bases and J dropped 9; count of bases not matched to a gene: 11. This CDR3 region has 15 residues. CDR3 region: CASSQTSGRAVWQYF. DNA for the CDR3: TGTGCCAGCAGCCAAACTAGCGGGAGGGCCGTTTGGCAGTACTTC.

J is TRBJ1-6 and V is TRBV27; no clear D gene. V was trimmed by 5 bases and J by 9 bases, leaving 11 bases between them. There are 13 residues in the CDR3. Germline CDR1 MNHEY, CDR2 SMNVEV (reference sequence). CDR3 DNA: TGTGCCAGCAGTGTAGGTTTTTCTTCACCCCTCCACTTT. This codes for CASSVGFSSPLHF.

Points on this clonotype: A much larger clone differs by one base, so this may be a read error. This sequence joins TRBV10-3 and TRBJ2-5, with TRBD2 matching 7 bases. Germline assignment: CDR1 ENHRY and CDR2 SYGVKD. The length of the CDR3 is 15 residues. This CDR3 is CATEDRRSGQGTQYF. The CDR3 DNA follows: TGTGCCACCGAGGATAGACGTAGCGGGCAAGGGACCCAGTACTTC.

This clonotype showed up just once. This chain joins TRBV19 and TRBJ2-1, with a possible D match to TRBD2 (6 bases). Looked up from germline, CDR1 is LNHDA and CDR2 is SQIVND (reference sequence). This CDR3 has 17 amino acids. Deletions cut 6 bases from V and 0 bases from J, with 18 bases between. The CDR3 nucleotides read TGTGCCAGTAGCCCGGGGGACGTCCGAAGCTCCTACAATGAGCAGTTCTTC. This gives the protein CASSPGDVRSSYNEQFF.

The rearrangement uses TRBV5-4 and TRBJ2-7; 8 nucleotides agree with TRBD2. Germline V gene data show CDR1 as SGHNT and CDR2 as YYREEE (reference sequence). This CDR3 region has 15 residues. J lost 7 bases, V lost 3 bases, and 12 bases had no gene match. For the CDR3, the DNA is TGTGCCAGCAGCTGGGGTGGCGGGGGGATTCGAGAGCAGTACTTC. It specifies CASSWGGGGIREQYF.

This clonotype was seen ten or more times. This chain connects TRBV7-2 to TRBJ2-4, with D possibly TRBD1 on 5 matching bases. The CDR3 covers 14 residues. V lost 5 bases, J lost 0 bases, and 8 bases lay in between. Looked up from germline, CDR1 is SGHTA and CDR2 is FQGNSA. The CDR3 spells CASSLDRAKNIQYF. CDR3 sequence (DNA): TGTGCCAGCAGCCTCGACAGAGCCAAAAACATTCAGTACTTC.

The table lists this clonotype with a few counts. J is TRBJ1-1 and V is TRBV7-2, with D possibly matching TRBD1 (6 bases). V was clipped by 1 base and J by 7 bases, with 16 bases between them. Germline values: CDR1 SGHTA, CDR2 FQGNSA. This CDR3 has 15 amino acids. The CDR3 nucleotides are TGTGCCAGCAGCTTAGTAGTACAGGGACGCGGTGAAGCTTTCTTT. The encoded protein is CASSLVVQGRGEAFF. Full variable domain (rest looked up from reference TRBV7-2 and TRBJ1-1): GAGVSQSPSNKVTEKGKDVELRCDPISGHTALYWYRQSLGQGLEFLIYFQGNSAPDKSGLPSDRFSAERTGGSVSTLTIQRTQQEDSAVYLCASSLVVQGRGEAFFGQGTRLTVV.

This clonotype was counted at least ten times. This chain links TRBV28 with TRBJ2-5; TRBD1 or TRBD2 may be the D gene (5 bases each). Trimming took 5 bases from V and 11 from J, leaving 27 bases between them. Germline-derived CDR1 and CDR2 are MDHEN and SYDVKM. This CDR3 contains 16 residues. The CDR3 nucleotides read TGTGCCAGCAGTCCCCGCGTTGCAGGGCGTCTTGGGGAGCAGTACTTC. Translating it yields CASSPRVAGRLGEQYF.

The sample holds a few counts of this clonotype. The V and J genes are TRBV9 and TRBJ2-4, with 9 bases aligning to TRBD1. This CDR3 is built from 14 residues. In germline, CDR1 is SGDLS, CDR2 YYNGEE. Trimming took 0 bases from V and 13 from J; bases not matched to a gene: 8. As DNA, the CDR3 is TGTGCCAGCAGCGTAGCACAGGGGGCGGTGGAGCAGTACTTC. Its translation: CASSVAQGAVEQYF.

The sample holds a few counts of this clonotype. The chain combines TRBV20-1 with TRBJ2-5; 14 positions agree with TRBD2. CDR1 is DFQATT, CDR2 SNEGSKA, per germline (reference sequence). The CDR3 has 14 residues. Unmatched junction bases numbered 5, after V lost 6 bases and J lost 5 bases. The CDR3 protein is CSAGGLAGVETQYF. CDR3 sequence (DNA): TGCAGTGCAGGGGGACTAGCGGGAGTGGAGACCCAGTACTTC.

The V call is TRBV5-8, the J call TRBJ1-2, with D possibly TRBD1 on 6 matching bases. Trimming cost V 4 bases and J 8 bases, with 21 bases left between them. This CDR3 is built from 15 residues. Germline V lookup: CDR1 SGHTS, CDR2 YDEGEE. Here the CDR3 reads CASSVETGSLYGYTF. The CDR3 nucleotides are TGTGCCAGCAGCGTGGAGACAGGTTCTTTGTACGGCTACACCTTC.

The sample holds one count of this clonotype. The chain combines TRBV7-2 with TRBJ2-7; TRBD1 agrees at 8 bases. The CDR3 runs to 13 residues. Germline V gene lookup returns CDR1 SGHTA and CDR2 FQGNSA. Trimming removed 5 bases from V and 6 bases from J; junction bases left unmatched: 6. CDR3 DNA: TGTGCCAGCAGCGGACCTGGGACAGGCGAGCAGTACTTC. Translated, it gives CASSGPGTGEQYF.

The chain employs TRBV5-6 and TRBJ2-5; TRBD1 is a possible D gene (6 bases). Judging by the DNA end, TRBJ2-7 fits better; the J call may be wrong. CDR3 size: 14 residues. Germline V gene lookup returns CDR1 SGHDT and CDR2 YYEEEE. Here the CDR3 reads CASSYTGTPYEQYF. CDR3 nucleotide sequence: TGTGCCAGCAGCTACACAGGGACCCCCTACGAGCAGTACTTC.

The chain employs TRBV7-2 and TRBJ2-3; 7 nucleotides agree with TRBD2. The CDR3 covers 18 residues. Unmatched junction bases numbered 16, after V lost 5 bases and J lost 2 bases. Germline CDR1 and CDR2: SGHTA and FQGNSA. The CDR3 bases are TGTGCCAGCAGCCCCTCCGGGCTAGCGGAAAAGTCCACAGATACGCAGTATTTT. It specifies CASSPSGLAEKSTDTQYF.

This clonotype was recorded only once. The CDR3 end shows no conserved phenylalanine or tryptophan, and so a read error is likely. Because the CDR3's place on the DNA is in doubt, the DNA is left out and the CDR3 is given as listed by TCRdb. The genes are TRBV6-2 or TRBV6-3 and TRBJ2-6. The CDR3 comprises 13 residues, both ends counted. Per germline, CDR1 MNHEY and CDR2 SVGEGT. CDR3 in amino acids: CASIDPGAIVLTL.

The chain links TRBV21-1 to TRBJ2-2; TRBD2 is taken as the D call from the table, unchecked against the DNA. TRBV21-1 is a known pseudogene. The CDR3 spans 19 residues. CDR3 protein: CASSKGKLAGGRNTGELFF. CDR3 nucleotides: TGTGCCAGCAGCAAAGGGAAACTAGCGGGGGGGCGAAACACCGGGGAGCTGTTTTTT.

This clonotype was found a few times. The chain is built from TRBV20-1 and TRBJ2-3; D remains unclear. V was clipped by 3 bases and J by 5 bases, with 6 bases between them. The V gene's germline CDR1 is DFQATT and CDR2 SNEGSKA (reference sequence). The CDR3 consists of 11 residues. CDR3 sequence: CSASWGDTQYF. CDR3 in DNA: TGCAGTGCTAGTTGGGGAGATACGCAGTATTTT.

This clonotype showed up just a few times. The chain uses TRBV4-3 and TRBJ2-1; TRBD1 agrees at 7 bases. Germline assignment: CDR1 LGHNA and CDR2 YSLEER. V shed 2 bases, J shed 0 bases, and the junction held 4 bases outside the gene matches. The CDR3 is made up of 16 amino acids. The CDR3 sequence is CASSQLQGSSYNEQFF. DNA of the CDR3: TGCGCCAGCAGCCAATTACAGGGGAGCTCCTACAATGAGCAGTTCTTC.

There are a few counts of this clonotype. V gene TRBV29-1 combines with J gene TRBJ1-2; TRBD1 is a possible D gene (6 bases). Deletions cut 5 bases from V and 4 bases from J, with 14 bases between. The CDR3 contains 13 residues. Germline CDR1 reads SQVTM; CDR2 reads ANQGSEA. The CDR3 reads CSVTRGGSYGYTF. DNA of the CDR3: TGCAGCGTTACCAGGGGAGGGAGCTATGGCTACACCTTC.

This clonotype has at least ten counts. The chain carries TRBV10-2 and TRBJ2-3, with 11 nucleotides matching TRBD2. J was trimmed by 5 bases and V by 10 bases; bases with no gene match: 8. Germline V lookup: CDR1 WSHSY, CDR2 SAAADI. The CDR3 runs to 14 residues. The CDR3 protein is CANQTSGVGDTQYF. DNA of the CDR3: TGCGCCAACCAGACTAGCGGGGTCGGAGATACGCAGTATTTT.